This T cell receptor (beta chain) was profiled in a study of blood T cell repertoires in COVID-19. Study background: Material from acute and convalescent COVID-19 was sourced from the United States, Italy and Spain. Sources were T cells, B-cell-depleted T cells, or PBMCs; the material itself was cDNA or gDNA.

Profiled with immunoSEQ multiplex PCR; TCRdb holds only in-frame clones, not every one. The sample includes around 99,000 clones, over 60% of them seen just once. Germline CDR1 reads SGHTA; CDR2 reads FQGNSA. The CDR3 is 14 residues long. The ends were cut back, 0 bases at V and 7 bases at J, with 10 bases in the middle. The genes are TRBV7-2 and TRBJ1-3; D not certain. This TCR was sampled from a man in his 70s with acute or convalescent COVID-19. The sequenced sample was peripheral blood. The CDR3 region is CASSLAPAPNTIYF. The CDR3, as DNA: TGTGCCAGCAGCTTAGCGCCAGCGCCGAACACCATATATTTT.